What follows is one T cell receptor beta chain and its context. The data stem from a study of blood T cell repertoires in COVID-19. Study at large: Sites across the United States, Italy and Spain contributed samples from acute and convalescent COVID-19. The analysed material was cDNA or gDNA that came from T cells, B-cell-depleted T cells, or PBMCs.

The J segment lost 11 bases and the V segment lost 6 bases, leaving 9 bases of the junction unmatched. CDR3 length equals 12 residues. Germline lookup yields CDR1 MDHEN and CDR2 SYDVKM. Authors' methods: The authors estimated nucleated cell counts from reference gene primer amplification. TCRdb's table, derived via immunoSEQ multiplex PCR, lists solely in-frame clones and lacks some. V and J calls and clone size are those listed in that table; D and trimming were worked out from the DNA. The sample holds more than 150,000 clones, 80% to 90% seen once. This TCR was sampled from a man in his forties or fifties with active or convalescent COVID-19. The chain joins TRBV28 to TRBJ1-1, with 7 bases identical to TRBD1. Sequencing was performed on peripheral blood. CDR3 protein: CASRGQRLGAFF. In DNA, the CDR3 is TGTGCCAGCAGGGGACAGCGCTTGGGGGCTTTCTTT.